A single sample gave rise to the 30 T cell receptor beta chains below, sequenced in a study of identical twins. TCRdb itself ran the 5' RACE reads through MiXCR, one entry per CDR3 protein. The data hold fewer than 650,000 distinct CDR3 sequences, with 7.1% observed a single time. This same sample was also taken into another study, of yellow fever vaccine responses in identical twins.

The sequenced sample consisted of PBMCs. Every receptor here comes from a young woman in good health.

This clonotype was seen at least ten times. CDR3 coding DNA: TGTGCCAGCAGCCTTACGGGTGAGCAGTTCTTC. It translates to CASSLTGEQFF. The rearrangement uses TRBV3-1 and TRBJ2-1; D is ambiguous. V lost 4 bases and J 9 bases, leaving 7 bases between the germline ends. This CDR3 is built from 11 residues. The germline gives CDR1 LGHDT, CDR2 YNNKEL (reference sequence).

Ten or more counts support this clonotype. The chain is built from TRBV7-9 and TRBJ1-1, with a tentative D call TRBD1 (6 bases). Germline-derived CDR1 and CDR2 are SEHNR and FQNEAQ (reference sequence). The germline V and J ends were trimmed by 4 bases and 6 bases, with 12 bases remaining between them. The CDR3 consists of 13 residues. The chain's CDR3 is CASSWAGVPEAFF. The CDR3 DNA sequence: TGTGCCAGCAGCTGGGCAGGGGTGCCTGAAGCTTTCTTT.

This clonotype was counted at least ten times. The rearrangement links TRBV28 to TRBJ2-7, with D tentatively TRBD1 (6 bases). Germline CDR1 reads MDHEN; CDR2 reads SYDVKM. CDR3 size: 14 residues. V lost 1 base and J lost 6, with 13 bases in between. The CDR3 region has the DNA TGTGCCAGCAGTTTATTGGACAGATTCGGCGAGCAGTACTTC. It is translated as CASSLLDRFGEQYF.

Only a few counts were recorded for this clonotype. The chain uses TRBV7-2 and TRBJ2-5; possible D gene TRBD1, 6 bases. The CDR3 length is 15 residues. CDR1 and CDR2 from the germline V gene are SGHTA and FQGNSA. V lost 1 base, J lost 5 bases, and 14 bases lay in between. The CDR3 coding sequence is TGTGCCAGCAGCTTAGTTCGACAGGCCTGGGAGACCCAGTACTTC. Its translation: CASSLVRQAWETQYF.

The chain uses TRBV19 and TRBJ2-5; a weak D match, TRBD1 (5 bases). CDR3 size: 13 residues. CDR1 is LNHDA, CDR2 SQIVND, per germline (reference sequence). Trimming pared 5 bases from V and 7 bases from J, leaving 14 bases between. CDR3 amino acids: CASSLGVRGTQYF. The CDR3 DNA reads TGTGCCAGTAGTCTTGGCGTAAGGGGGACCCAGTACTTC.

The chain recombines TRBV27 with TRBJ1-5, with D unresolved. V gave up 3 bases and J gave up 10 bases, with 19 bases separating them. The CDR3 has 15 amino acids. Germline values: CDR1 MNHEY, CDR2 SMNVEV (reference sequence). This CDR3 reads CASSFSGQSLSPQHF. For the CDR3, the DNA is TGTGCCAGCAGTTTCTCGGGTCAGTCCCTCAGCCCCCAGCATTTT.

This clonotype was counted between two and nine times. The chain has TRBV5-6 and TRBJ2-1; 14 positions agree with TRBD2. The germline gives CDR1 SGHDT, CDR2 YYEEEE. The CDR3 has 15 amino acids. V trimming: 2 bases; J trimming: 10 bases; junction bases outside the gene matches: 5. CDR3 amino acids: CASSFGTSGSWEQFF. The CDR3 coding sequence is TGTGCCAGCAGCTTTGGGACTAGCGGGAGTTGGGAGCAGTTCTTC.

This chain connects TRBV27 to TRBJ1-1, with a weak D call TRBD1 (5 bases). CDR1 MNHEY and CDR2 SMNVEV come from the germline V gene (reference sequence). The V end was cut by 5 bases, the J end by 12 bases, with 19 bases between. The CDR3 runs to 13 residues. CDR3 in DNA: TGTGCCAGCAGTGATTGGCAGGCCCAGGGAACTTTCTTT. Encoded protein: CASSDWQAQGTFF.

A few counts support this clonotype. The chain couples TRBV6-1 to TRBJ2-1, with D possibly matching TRBD2 (6 bases). Trimming shortened V by 5 bases and J by 5 bases, and 16 bases separated the two germline ends. This CDR3 comprises 15 residues. The V gene's germline CDR1 is MNHNS and CDR2 SASEGT. The CDR3 protein is CASSTGTENHNEQFF. Here the CDR3 DNA reads TGTGCCAGCAGTACCGGGACTGAGAACCACAATGAGCAGTTCTTC.

The sample holds many counts of this clonotype. J is TRBJ2-1 and V is TRBV29-1, with D possibly matching TRBD1 (6 bases). Per germline, CDR1 SQVTM and CDR2 ANQGSEA. The V end was cut by 5 bases, the J end by 1 base, with 12 bases between. CDR3 length: 14 amino acids. The CDR3 nucleotides are TGCAGCGTTAGCAGGGGTTTTTCCTACAATGAGCAGTTCTTC. It yields the protein CSVSRGFSYNEQFF.

The chain combines TRBV28 with TRBJ2-5; D is possibly TRBD2 (8 bases). Looked up from germline, CDR1 is MDHEN and CDR2 is SYDVKM. Between the trimmed V and J ends, which lost 3 bases and 5 bases, there was a span of 19 bases. This CDR3 spans 16 amino acids. CDR3 bases: TGTGCCAGCAGTTTCCAGGGGGGACTAGAGGGGGAGACCCAGTACTTC. Protein: CASSFQGGLEGETQYF.

This clonotype was picked up many times. The chain's CDR3 is CASSFWGGGTDTQYF. DNA for the CDR3: TGCGCCAGCAGCTTCTGGGGGGGCGGCACAGATACGCAGTATTTT. This chain joins TRBV5-1 and TRBJ2-3; possibly TRBD2 for D (7 bases). CDR3 length: 15 residues. Between the trimmed V and J ends, which lost 2 bases and 1 base, there was a span of 11 bases. Looked up from germline, CDR1 is SGHRS and CDR2 is YFSETQ.

This clonotype showed up just a few times. The chain couples TRBV10-1 to TRBJ2-1; 7 bases line up with TRBD2. The CDR3 loop spans 14 amino acids. Trimming removed 6 bases from V and 5 bases from J; junction bases left unmatched: 7. The germline V gene encodes CDR1 WNHNN and CDR2 SYGVQD (reference sequence). Here the CDR3 reads CASSEVTSNNEQFF. CDR3 nucleotide sequence: TGCGCCAGCAGCGAGGTGACTAGCAACAATGAGCAGTTCTTC.

This chain connects TRBV7-2 to TRBJ2-4; no firm D call. The CDR3 consists of 16 residues. V was trimmed by 1 base and J by 5 bases, leaving 15 bases between them. Germline loops: CDR1 SGHTA, CDR2 FQGNSA. CDR3 bases: TGTGCCAGCAGCTTAGGGTCCCAATGGGCCGAAAACATTCAGTACTTC. As protein: CASSLGSQWAENIQYF.

In this sample, this clonotype turned up many times. The chain links TRBV29-1 to TRBJ1-1; 8 bases are a match to TRBD1. V lost 4 bases, J lost 1 base, and 2 bases stayed unmatched. Germline lookup yields CDR1 SQVTM and CDR2 ANQGSEA. The CDR3 length is 13 residues. The CDR3 here is CSVGTGGNTEAFF. Written as DNA, the CDR3 is TGCAGCGTTGGAACAGGGGGGAACACTGAAGCTTTCTTT.

This clonotype has ten or more counts. The chain joins TRBV5-6 to TRBJ2-2, with D maybe TRBD1 (6 bases). Looked up from germline, CDR1 is SGHDT and CDR2 is YYEEEE. The CDR3 is made up of 16 amino acids. Trimming cost V 1 base and J 2 bases, with 12 bases left between them. CDR3 region: CASSLIQGHNTGELFF. Written as DNA, the CDR3 is TGTGCCAGCAGCTTGATACAGGGTCATAACACCGGGGAGCTGTTTTTT.

J is TRBJ1-3 and V is TRBV20-1, with 7 bases lining up with TRBD1. J lost 4 bases, V lost 1 base, and 10 bases had no gene match. The CDR3 sequence is 16 residues long. Germline V lookup: CDR1 DFQATT, CDR2 SNEGSKA (reference sequence). CDR3 coding DNA: TGCAGTGCTAGAGCAAGCGACAGGGTGGGGGGAAACACCATATATTTT. This gives the protein CSARASDRVGGNTIYF.

Ten or more counts support this clonotype. V usage is TRBV5-1 and J usage is TRBJ1-1, with 10 bases identical to TRBD1. The CDR3 spans 14 residues. The V segment lost 0 bases and the J segment 7 bases; nucleotides outside the gene matches: 3. Germline V CDR1 and CDR2: SGHRS, YFSETQ. The CDR3 coding sequence is TGCGCCAGCAGCTTGGGACAGGGGGCACTTGAAGCTTTCTTT. This translates into CASSLGQGALEAFF.

This chain connects TRBV20-1 to TRBJ2-7; D gene ambiguous. V lost 0 bases and J 3 bases, leaving 12 bases between the germline ends. Per germline, CDR1 DFQATT and CDR2 SNEGSKA (reference sequence). The CDR3 contains 14 residues. This CDR3 is CSARDKSYNYEQYV. In DNA, the CDR3 is TGCAGTGCTAGAGATAAGAGCTACAACTACGAGCAGTACGTC.

In this sample, this clonotype turned up a few times. The rearrangement uses TRBV27 and TRBJ1-2; 8 bases are a match to TRBD1. The CDR3 extends over 15 amino acids. Germline-derived CDR1 and CDR2 are MNHEY and SMNVEV (reference sequence). V trimming: 2 bases; J trimming: 6 bases; junction bases outside the gene matches: 8. The CDR3 bases are TGTGCCAGCAGTTTAGGGCCCGGGACAGGCGATGGCTACACCTTC. It encodes CASSLGPGTGDGYTF.

This clonotype was seen many times. This chain uses TRBV2 with TRBJ1-2, with D hard to call. Trimming took 1 base from V and 3 from J, leaving 3 bases between them. Germline V gives CDR1 SNHLY, CDR2 FYNNEI. The CDR3 covers 12 residues. CDR3 protein: CASSEGYYGYTF. The CDR3 DNA is TGTGCCAGCAGTGAAGGGTACTATGGCTACACCTTC.

This sequence joins TRBV11-2 and TRBJ1-1; D is unclear. Germline CDR1 and CDR2: SGHAT and FQNNGV. V was cut by 4 bases and J by 9 bases, with 12 bases left in between. This CDR3 has 12 amino acids. The DNA of the CDR3 is TGTGCCAGCAGCTCCTACTCCTCACAAGCTTTCTTT. Its translation: CASSSYSSQAFF.

This chain links TRBV27 with TRBJ2-5; 7 nucleotides align to TRBD1. The germline CDR1 and CDR2 sequences are MNHEY and SMNVEV (reference sequence). V was clipped by 5 bases and J by 4 bases; unmatched bases: 7. The CDR3 has 14 residues. The CDR3 sequence: CASSPLPGGETQYF. CDR3 DNA sequence: TGTGCCAGCAGTCCCCTGCCAGGGGGAGAGACCCAGTACTTC.

This clonotype was counted at least ten times. This chain joins TRBV2 and TRBJ2-1; D might be TRBD2 (5 bases). CDR1 and CDR2 (germline): SNHLY, FYNNEI. Trimming removed 5 bases from V and 5 bases from J, with 10 bases in between. The length of the CDR3 is 13 residues. The CDR3 region has the DNA TGTGCCAGCAGTTCTAGCCGAAACAATGAGCAGTTCTTC. This gives the protein CASSSSRNNEQFF.

The chain uses TRBV7-2 and TRBJ1-2, with D possibly being TRBD1 (6 bases). V lost 2 bases, J lost 4 bases, and 11 bases lay in between. The CDR3 runs 14 residues. Germline V gives CDR1 SGHTA, CDR2 FQGNSA. Here the CDR3 DNA reads TGTGCCAGCAGCTTAAACAGGGAACGCTATGGCTACACCTTC. Its protein is CASSLNRERYGYTF.

This clonotype occurred many times. The V call is TRBV5-1, the J call TRBJ2-7, with no clear D. This CDR3 is built from 13 residues. V lost 9 bases and J 3 bases, leaving 16 bases between the germline ends. Germline V gives CDR1 SGHRS, CDR2 YFSETQ. CDR3 DNA sequence: TGCGCCACGCGGACCGATTCCGGCTACGAGCAGTACTTC. This encodes CATRTDSGYEQYF.

This clonotype came up a few times. This sequence joins TRBV29-1 and TRBJ1-2, with unresolved D. Trimming took 5 bases from V and 4 from J, leaving 14 bases between them. This CDR3 contains 13 residues. Germline lookup yields CDR1 SQVTM and CDR2 ANQGSEA. The CDR3 protein is CSVRISSFYGYTF. DNA of the CDR3: TGCAGCGTTAGAATTAGTAGTTTCTATGGCTACACCTTC.

V gene TRBV21-1 combines with J gene TRBJ2-1; the D call TRBD1 from the table was never checked on the DNA. TRBV21-1 is deemed a pseudogene. The CDR3 runs to 15 residues. The CDR3 coding sequence is TGTGCCAGCAGCAAAGTGGGGGACCACTACAATGAGCAGTTCTTC. It is translated as CASSKVGDHYNEQFF.

This clonotype came up many times. The rearrangement joins TRBV20-1 to TRBJ1-2; D not certain. Germline loops: CDR1 DFQATT, CDR2 SNEGSKA (reference sequence). The CDR3 loop spans 12 amino acids. V was trimmed by 6 bases and J by 4 bases, leaving 12 bases between them. The CDR3 sequence is CSAEKFSYGYTF. CDR3 in DNA: TGCAGTGCAGAAAAGTTCAGCTATGGCTACACCTTC.

The chain joins TRBV7-2 to TRBJ2-7; possibly TRBD2 for D (7 bases). The CDR3 spans 14 residues. CDR1 is SGHTA, CDR2 FQGNSA, per germline. V was shortened by 1 base and J by 2 bases, with 9 bases between the two germline ends. The CDR3 spells CASSLVGGPYEQYV. As DNA, the CDR3 is TGTGCCAGCAGCTTAGTCGGGGGGCCCTACGAGCAGTACGTC.